Listed here are 27 T cell receptor beta chains from one sample, sequenced in a study of CD8+CD57+ T cells in acquired aplastic anemia. Genomic DNA, the template, was used for profiling of the TCR beta VDJ and CDR3. Each CDR3 protein gets one entry after TCRdb re-called the reads with MiXCR. This sample carries more than 150,000 distinct CDR3 sequences, 48% of them seen once, and the ten largest clones take under 15%. For sequencing, patients were chosen who had shown expansion of CD8+CD57+ cells by flow cytometry. The material sequenced was sorted CD4+, CD8+, or CD8+CD57+ T cells (not recorded which) from PBMCs. The receptors shown here come from a human donor with aplastic anemia.

V and J are TRBV15 and TRBJ2-3; 9 bases align to TRBD1. CDR1 and CDR2 from the germline V gene are LNHNV and YYDKDF (reference sequence). Unmatched junction bases numbered 6, after V lost 5 bases and J lost 3 bases. This CDR3 is built from 15 residues. The CDR3 is CATSGGTGWTDTQYF. The CDR3, as DNA: TGTGCCACCAGCGGCGGGACAGGGTGGACAGATACGCAGTATTTT. Full variable domain (rest looked up from reference TRBV15 and TRBJ2-3): DAMVIQNPRYQVTQFGKPVTLSCSQTLNHNVMYWYQQKSSQAPKLLFHYYDKDFNNEADTPDNFQSRRPNTSFCFLDIRSPGLGDTAMYLCATSGGTGWTDTQYFGPGTRLTVL.

V gene TRBV9 combines with J gene TRBJ2-2, with D unclear. The germline CDR1 and CDR2 sequences are SGDLS and YYNGEE. V was shortened by 3 bases and J by 2 bases, with 11 bases between the two germline ends. The CDR3 is 15 amino acids. The CDR3 bases are TGTGCCAGCAGCGCATCTGGCTCAAACACCGGGGAGCTGTTTTTT. It encodes CASSASGSNTGELFF.

This clonotype showed up many times. The genes are TRBV7-9 and TRBJ2-5, with 12 positions matching TRBD2. J gave up 2 bases and V 6 bases, and 13 bases lay outside the gene matches. Germline-derived CDR1 and CDR2 are SEHNR and FQNEAQ (reference sequence). The CDR3 spans 18 residues. CDR3 bases: TGTGCCAGCAGATATCTAGCGGGGGGGCCGAAAGGGCAAGAGACCCAGTACTTC. Its translation: CASRYLAGGPKGQETQYF.

This clonotype occurred many times. The chain links TRBV5-8 to TRBJ2-3, with 7 nucleotides matching TRBD1. The V and J ends lost 4 bases and 5 bases, in that order; junction bases with no gene match: 4. The germline V gene has CDR1 SGHTS and CDR2 YDEGEE. The CDR3 loop spans 13 amino acids. CDR3 DNA: TGTGCCAGCAGCCCGGGACAGCGAGATACGCAGTATTTT. This gives the protein CASSPGQRDTQYF.

The gene calls are TRBV2 and TRBJ2-3; D may correspond to TRBD1 or TRBD2 (5 bases each). CDR1 and CDR2 from the germline V gene are SNHLY and FYNNEI. Trimming took off 6 bases at V and 3 bases at J, with 13 bases between the two ends. This CDR3 region has 14 residues. Written as DNA, the CDR3 is TGTGCCAGCAGCAATAACAGGAGGACAGATACGCAGTATTTT. It yields the protein CASSNNRRTDTQYF. The whole variable domain, filled in from reference TRBV2 and TRBJ2-3, reads EPEVTQTPSHQVTQMGQEVILRCVPISNHLYFYWYRQILGQKVEFLVSFYNNEISEKSEIFDDQFSVERPDGSNFTLKIRSTKLEDSAMYFCASSNNRRTDTQYFGPGTRLTVL.

This clonotype was recorded many times. The chain uses TRBV9 and TRBJ2-7, with D possibly called TRBD1 or TRBD2 (5 bases each). The germline V and J ends were trimmed by 4 bases and 2 bases, with 16 bases remaining between them. The CDR3 runs to 15 residues. The germline V gene encodes CDR1 SGDLS and CDR2 YYNGEE. In nucleotides, the CDR3 is TGTGCCAGCAGCCGCTTGGGGGAAACAACCTACGAGCAGTACTTC. Protein product: CASSRLGETTYEQYF. The variable domain in full, with the rest retrieved from reference TRBV9 and TRBJ2-7, is DSGVTQTPKHLITATGQRVTLRCSPRSGDLSVYWYQQSLDQGLQFLIQYYNGEERAKGNILERFSAQQFPDLHSELNLSSLELGDSALYFCASSRLGETTYEQYFGPGTRLTVT.

The V call is TRBV2, the J call TRBJ2-7, with D unclear. This CDR3 has 12 amino acids. V was cut by 6 bases and J by 9 bases, with 15 bases left in between. Germline V CDR1 and CDR2: SNHLY, FYNNEI. The CDR3 is CASSPSRSGQYF. In DNA form, the CDR3 reads TGTGCCAGCAGCCCGTCTAGGAGTGGGCAGTACTTC.

In its sample, this clonotype was seen a few times. J is TRBJ2-3 and V is TRBV27; tentatively, D is TRBD1 or TRBD2 (5 bases each). This CDR3 region has 17 residues. V was shortened by 1 base and J by 5 bases, with 19 bases between the two germline ends. Germline values: CDR1 MNHEY, CDR2 SMNVEV (reference sequence). The CDR3 bases are TGTGCCAGCAGTTTATATTTAACAGGAGGATTTTTAGATACGCAGTATTTT. It yields the protein CASSLYLTGGFLDTQYF.

In its sample, this clonotype was seen many times. The chain recombines TRBV10-3 with TRBJ2-7; no clear D gene. The germline CDR1 and CDR2 sequences are ENHRY and SYGVKD. V lost 0 bases, J lost 6 bases, and 15 bases lay in between. The CDR3 has 15 residues. CDR3 in DNA: TGTGCCATCAGTGAGTCGGCGAAACCCCGTATCGAGCAGTACTTC. Its protein product is CAISESAKPRIEQYF.

This clonotype was counted many times. The chain joins TRBV6-5 to TRBJ2-7; tentative D call: TRBD1 (6 bases). Germline V lookup: CDR1 MNHEY, CDR2 SVGAGI. V gave up 2 bases and J gave up 1 base, with 15 bases separating them. The CDR3 length is 16 residues. CDR3 nucleotides: TGTGCCAGCAGTTACCTGAAAGGACAGCTGTCCTACGAGCAGTACTTC. Protein sequence: CASSYLKGQLSYEQYF.

This clonotype has ten or more counts. The chain links TRBV18 to TRBJ2-7, with D perhaps matching TRBD1 (6 bases). Germline CDR1 is KGHSH and CDR2 is LQKENI. CDR3 length equals 12 residues. Trimming removed 4 bases from V and 3 bases from J, with 7 bases in between. CDR3 DNA sequence: TGTGCCAGCTCACAACAGGGCTACGAGCAGTACTTC. Translated, it gives CASSQQGYEQYF. The variable domain in full, with the rest retrieved from reference TRBV18 and TRBJ2-7, is NAGVMQNPRHLVRRRGQEARLRCSPMKGHSHVYWYRQLPEEGLKFMVYLQKENIIDESGMPKERFSAEFPKEGPSILRIQQVVRGDSAAYFCASSQQGYEQYFGPGTRLTVT.

There are many counts of this clonotype. The V and J genes are TRBV7-8 and TRBJ1-6; D is ambiguous. The CDR3 loop spans 15 amino acids. CDR1 SGHVS and CDR2 FQNEAQ come from the germline V gene. Trimming pared 2 bases from V and 7 bases from J, leaving 12 bases between. CDR3 sequence reads: CASSLFAGENSPLHF. CDR3 in DNA: TGTGCCAGCAGCTTATTTGCCGGGGAGAATTCACCCCTCCACTTT.

This sequence joins TRBV29-1 and TRBJ2-7; possible D gene TRBD2, 6 bases. Germline loops: CDR1 SQVTM, CDR2 ANQGSEA. The CDR3 sequence is 13 residues long. V was shortened by 6 bases and J by 1 base, with 13 bases between the two germline ends. In DNA, the CDR3 is TGCAGCGTGTGGTCAGGAGGGTCCTACGAGCAGTACTTC. Encoded protein: CSVWSGGSYEQYF.

V and J are TRBV6-1 and TRBJ2-5, with 16 nucleotides matching TRBD2. Germline CDR1 is MNHNS and CDR2 is SASEGT. This CDR3 comprises 16 residues. The junction had 8 bases not matched to a gene; V was cut back by 9 bases and J by 4 bases. In nucleotides, the CDR3 is TGTGCCAGTGTGGGACTAGCGGGGGGGCCGGGAGAGACCCAGTACTTC. Translation gives CASVGLAGGPGETQYF.

This clonotype was seen more than once but under ten times. The conserved final phenylalanine or tryptophan is absent from the CDR3, which likely points to a read error. It is unclear where the CDR3 begins or ends on the DNA, so no DNA is shown, and the CDR3 is as TCRdb lists it. This chain connects TRBV10-1 to TRBJ2-2; TRBD1, the table's D call, was not compared with the DNA. Termini included, the CDR3 measures 15 amino acids. Germline V gives CDR1 WNHNN, CDR2 SYGVQD (reference sequence). This chain's CDR3 is CASSGWGGHTGELFY.

The J gene is TRBJ2-5, the V gene TRBV19; no clear D gene. The V end lost 3 bases, the J end lost 4 bases, and 9 bases lay between the germline ends. The CDR3 contains 13 residues. CDR1 and CDR2 (germline): LNHDA, SQIVND (reference sequence). In DNA form, the CDR3 reads TGTGCCAGTAGTATGTCTGTCGTAGAGACCCAGTACTTC. This sequence encodes CASSMSVVETQYF.

This chain uses TRBV4-1 with TRBJ2-7; TRBD1 matches at 8 bases. Looked up from germline, CDR1 is MGHRA and CDR2 is YSYEKL. The ends lost 4 bases at V and 0 bases at J; junction bases unmatched: 8. The CDR3 loop spans 16 amino acids. The CDR3 here is CASSPLGQASSYEQYF. CDR3 coding DNA: TGCGCCAGCAGCCCACTGGGACAGGCAAGCTCCTACGAGCAGTACTTC.

The V and J genes are TRBV19 and TRBJ1-4; a possible D gene is TRBD1 (5 bases). Trimming shortened V by 10 bases and J by 3 bases, and 15 bases separated the two germline ends. Germline lookup yields CDR1 LNHDA and CDR2 SQIVND (reference sequence). The CDR3 is 14 residues long. The CDR3 nucleotides are TGTGCCACCGGGGCCGGGAGGGCTAATGAAAAACTGTTTTTT. As protein: CATGAGRANEKLFF. Filled out from reference TRBV19 and TRBJ1-4, the complete variable domain reads DGGITQSPKYLFRKEGQNVTLSCEQNLNHDAMYWYRQDPGQGLRLIYYSQIVNDFQKGDIAEGYSVSREKKESFPLTVTSAQKNPTAFYLCATGAGRANEKLFFGSGTQLSVL.

This clonotype was recorded at least ten times. V gene TRBV5-4 combines with J gene TRBJ2-3, with 8 positions matching TRBD2. Germline V gene lookup returns CDR1 SGHNT and CDR2 YYREEE (reference sequence). CDR3 length equals 14 residues. The V and J ends lost 6 bases and 0 bases, in that order; junction bases with no gene match: 3. The CDR3 bases are TGTGCCAGCACCCGGGGGGGGAGCACAGATACGCAGTATTTT. Amino acid sequence: CASTRGGSTDTQYF.

This chain uses TRBV20-1 with TRBJ1-2; D is uncertain. The CDR3 loop spans 12 amino acids. CDR1 and CDR2 (germline): DFQATT, SNEGSKA (reference sequence). Trimming took 5 bases from V and 6 from J, leaving 13 bases between them. The CDR3 nucleotides are TGCAGTGCTGTCCCCGGCAGGCATGGCTACACCTTC. Its translation: CSAVPGRHGYTF.

On this clonotype itself: One end of the junction is discordant with germline, which a read error may explain. The rearrangement joins TRBV2 to TRBJ2-3; 7 bases align to TRBD2. From germline, CDR1 is SNHLY and CDR2 FYNNEI. This CDR3 is built from 14 residues. The CDR3 DNA reads TGTGCCAGCAGCCGGGACTATTCGACAGATACACAGTATTTT. Translating gives CASSRDYSTDTQYF. The full variable domain, in which reference TRBV2 and TRBJ2-3 provide the parts outside the CDR3, is EPEVTQTPSHQVTQMGQEVILRCVPISNHLYFYWYRQILGQKVEFLVSFYNNEISEKSEIFDDQFSVERPDGSNFTLKIRSTKLEDSAMYFCASSRDYSTDTQYFGPGTRLTVL.

This sequence joins TRBV5-1 and TRBJ1-1; maybe TRBD1 (5 bases). Looked up from germline, CDR1 is SGHRS and CDR2 is YFSETQ. V was clipped by 2 bases and J by 4 bases, with 12 bases between them. The CDR3 is made up of 14 amino acids. Here the CDR3 DNA reads TGCGCCAGCAGCTTCGGTCCCGGGGGCACTGAAGCTTTCTTT. It translates to CASSFGPGGTEAFF.

This clonotype occurred a few times. The CDR3 loop is CSASGRVVYEQYF. CDR3 in DNA: TGCAGTGCTAGCGGGAGGGTAGTCTACGAGCAGTACTTC. The rearrangement uses TRBV20-1 and TRBJ2-7; TRBD2 matches 8 bases. The J segment lost 3 bases and the V segment lost 3 bases, leaving 4 bases of the junction unmatched. There are 13 residues in the CDR3. Germline lookup yields CDR1 DFQATT and CDR2 SNEGSKA (reference sequence).

The V and J genes are TRBV7-3 and TRBJ1-2, with TRBD1 identical over 7 bases. The CDR3 spans 17 residues. Germline lookup yields CDR1 SGHTA and CDR2 FQGTGA. Trimming at V came to 2 bases and at J to 4 bases, leaving 13 bases not matched to a gene. In nucleotides, the CDR3 is TGTGCCAGCAGCTTAGCACAAGGGGGCCTGCCGAGCTATGGCTACACCTTC. It translates to CASSLAQGGLPSYGYTF.

The chain is built from TRBV7-6 and TRBJ1-2; 11 bases agree with TRBD1. V lost 5 bases and J lost 4; bases outside the gene matches: 3. The V gene's germline CDR1 is SGHVS and CDR2 FNYEAQ. The CDR3 spans 14 residues. The DNA for the CDR3 is TGTGCCAGCAGCCTGGGACAGGGGGTCTATGGCTACACCTTC. It translates to CASSLGQGVYGYTF. The full variable domain, its missing parts supplied by reference TRBV7-6 and TRBJ1-2, is GAGVSQSPRYKVTKRGQDVALRCDPISGHVSLYWYRQALGQGPEFLTYFNYEAQQDKSGLPNDRFSAERPEGSISTLTIQRTEQRDSAMYRCASSLGQGVYGYTFGSGTRLTVV.

CDR3 in DNA: TGTGCCACCAGTGATCCAACACAGGGAGTCTACGAGCAGTACTTC. As protein: CATSDPTQGVYEQYF. The chain employs TRBV24-1 and TRBJ2-7; a weak D match, TRBD1 (6 bases). V lost 3 bases and J lost 3, with 14 bases in between. Germline values: CDR1 KGHDR, CDR2 SFDVKD. The CDR3 has 15 residues.

Only a few counts were recorded for this clonotype. CDR3 DNA: TGTGCCAGTAGTATAGACAGATCCGGCAATGAGCAGTTCTTC. Residues: CASSIDRSGNEQFF. This sequence joins TRBV19 and TRBJ2-1; no definite D call. The CDR3 is made up of 14 amino acids. Germline V gives CDR1 LNHDA, CDR2 SQIVND (reference sequence). With 0 bases removed from V and 6 bases from J, the gap between germline ends came to 9 bases.